This T cell receptor (beta chain) was observed in a study of blood T cell repertoires in COVID-19. Across the whole study: Spain, Italy and the United States supplied samples that represented acute and convalescent COVID-19. The analysed material was cDNA or gDNA that came from T cells, B-cell-depleted T cells, or PBMCs.

Per the germline V gene, CDR1 is SGHTA and CDR2 is FQGNSA. The CDR3 length is 15 residues. Trimming at V came to 4 bases and at J to 5 bases, leaving 8 bases not matched to a gene. Original processing notes: Nucleated cell number was recorded as an estimate derived from reference gene primer amplification. TCRdb's table, derived via immunoSEQ multiplex PCR, lists solely in-frame clones and lacks some. From that table come the V and J calls and clone size; the DNA was used to work out D and trimming. The sample contains under 250,000 clones, roughly 80% of which appear only once. The rearrangement links TRBV7-2 to TRBJ2-5; 9 bases line up with TRBD2. The source material was peripheral blood. This sequence was found in a young woman who had recovered from COVID-19. This CDR3 reads CASSSPGLARETQYF. In nucleotides, the CDR3 is TGTGCCAGCAGCTCCCCGGGACTAGCTAGGGAGACCCAGTACTTC.